The 4 T cell receptor beta chains below all came from one sample that was sequenced in a study of T cell changes during pregnancy in multiple sclerosis. Sequencing was performed with immunoSEQ multiplex PCR; in TCRdb, only in-frame clones are kept and a portion is missing. The sample consists of around 86,000 clones, approximately 92% of them appearing once. Sequenced here: peripheral blood, sampled in the first trimester of pregnancy. Source of these receptors: a female donor with multiple sclerosis, enrolled in a pregnancy study.

The CDR3: CASSLLGQDQGTQYF. The CDR3, as DNA: TGTGCCAGCAGTTTACTAGGACAGGATCAAGGTACGCAGTATTTT. The chain employs TRBV27 and TRBJ2-3; 7 bases map to TRBD1. With V trimmed by 2 bases and J by 8 bases, 10 bases remained unmatched. Germline V gene lookup returns CDR1 MNHEY and CDR2 SMNVEV (reference sequence). The CDR3 totals 15 residues.

This sequence joins TRBV19 and TRBJ2-5; the match to TRBD2 covers 9 bases. V was clipped by 3 bases and J by 2 bases; unmatched bases: 4. CDR3 length: 15 amino acids. Germline V gene lookup returns CDR1 LNHDA and CDR2 SQIVND (reference sequence). The DNA of the CDR3 is TGTGCCAGTAGTATCGGACTAGCGCGACAAGAGACCCAGTACTTC. This translates into CASSIGLARQETQYF. The full variable domain, with the rest looked up from reference TRBV19 and TRBJ2-5, is DGGITQSPKYLFRKEGQNVTLSCEQNLNHDAMYWYRQDPGQGLRLIYYSQIVNDFQKGDIAEGYSVSREKKESFPLTVTSAQKNPTAFYLCASSIGLARQETQYFGPGTRLLVL.

The chain recombines TRBV2 with TRBJ2-3; D might be TRBD2 (5 bases). V dropped 6 bases and J dropped 9 bases, with 10 bases sitting between them. Germline V lookup: CDR1 SNHLY, CDR2 FYNNEI. The length of the CDR3 is 11 residues. The CDR3, as DNA: TGTGCCAGCAGGGACTGGCGGACGCAGTATTTT. Translation gives CASRDWRTQYF.

The chain has TRBV4-3 and TRBJ1-1; D not certain. V was pared by 1 base and J by 0 bases, with 9 bases between. Germline CDR1 is LGHNA and CDR2 is YSLEER. This CDR3 is built from 15 residues. The CDR3 here is CASSQGPGMNTEAFF. CDR3 sequence (DNA): TGCGCCAGCAGCCAAGGTCCGGGGATGAACACTGAAGCTTTCTTT.